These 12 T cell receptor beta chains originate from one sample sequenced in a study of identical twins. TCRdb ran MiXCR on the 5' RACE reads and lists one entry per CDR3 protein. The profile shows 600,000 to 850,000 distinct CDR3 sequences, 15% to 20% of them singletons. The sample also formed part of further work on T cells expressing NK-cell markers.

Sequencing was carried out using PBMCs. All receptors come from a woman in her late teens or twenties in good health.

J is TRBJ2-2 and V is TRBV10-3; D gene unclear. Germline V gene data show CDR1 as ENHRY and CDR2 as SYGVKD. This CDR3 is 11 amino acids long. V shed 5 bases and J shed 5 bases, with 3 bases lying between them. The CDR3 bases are TGTGCCATCAGTACGACCGGGGAGCTGTTTTTT. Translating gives CAISTTGELFF.

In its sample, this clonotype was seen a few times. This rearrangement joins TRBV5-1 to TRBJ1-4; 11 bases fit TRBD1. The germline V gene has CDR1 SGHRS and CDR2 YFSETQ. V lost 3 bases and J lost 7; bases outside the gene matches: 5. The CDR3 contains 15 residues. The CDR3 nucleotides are TGCGCCAGCAGCTCGGGGACAGGGGGATTTGAAAAACTGTTTTTT. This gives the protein CASSSGTGGFEKLFF.

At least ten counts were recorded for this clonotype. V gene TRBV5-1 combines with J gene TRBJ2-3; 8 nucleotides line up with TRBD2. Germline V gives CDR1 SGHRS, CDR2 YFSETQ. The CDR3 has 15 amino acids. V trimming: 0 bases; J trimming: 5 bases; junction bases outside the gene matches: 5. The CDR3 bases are TGCGCCAGCAGCTTGGCACTAGCGGCACAAGATACGCAGTATTTT. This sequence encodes CASSLALAAQDTQYF.

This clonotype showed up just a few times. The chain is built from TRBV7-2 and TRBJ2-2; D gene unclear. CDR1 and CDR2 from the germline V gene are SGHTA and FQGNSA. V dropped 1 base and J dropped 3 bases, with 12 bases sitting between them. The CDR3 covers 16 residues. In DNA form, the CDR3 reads TGTGCCAGCAGCTTAGGTTTCGGTCTCTACACCGGGGAGCTGTTTTTT. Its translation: CASSLGFGLYTGELFF.

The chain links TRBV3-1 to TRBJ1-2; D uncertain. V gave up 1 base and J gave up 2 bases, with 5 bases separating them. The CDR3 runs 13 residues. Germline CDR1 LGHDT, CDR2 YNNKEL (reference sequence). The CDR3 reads CASSQAGNYGYTF. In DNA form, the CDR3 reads TGTGCCAGCAGCCAAGCCGGGAACTATGGCTACACCTTC.

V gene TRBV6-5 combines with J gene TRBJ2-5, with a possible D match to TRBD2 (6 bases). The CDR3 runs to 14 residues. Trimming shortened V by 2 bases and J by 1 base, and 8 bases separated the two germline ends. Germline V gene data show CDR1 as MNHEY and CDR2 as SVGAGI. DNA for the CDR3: TGTGCCAGCAGTTACGTGCGGGGCCAAGAGACCCAGTACTTC. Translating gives CASSYVRGQETQYF.

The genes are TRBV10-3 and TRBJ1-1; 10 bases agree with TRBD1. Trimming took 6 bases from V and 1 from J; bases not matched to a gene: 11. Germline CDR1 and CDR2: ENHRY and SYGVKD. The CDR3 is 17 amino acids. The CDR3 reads CAIRHGGQGHENTEAFF. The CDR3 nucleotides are TGTGCCATCAGACATGGGGGACAGGGGCATGAGAACACTGAAGCTTTCTTT.

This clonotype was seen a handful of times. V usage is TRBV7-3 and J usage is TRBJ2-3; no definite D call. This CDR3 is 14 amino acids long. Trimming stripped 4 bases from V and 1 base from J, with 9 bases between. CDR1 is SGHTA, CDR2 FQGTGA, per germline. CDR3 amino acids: CASSSGKRTDTQYF. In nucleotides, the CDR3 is TGTGCCAGCAGCTCGGGCAAACGCACAGATACGCAGTATTTT.

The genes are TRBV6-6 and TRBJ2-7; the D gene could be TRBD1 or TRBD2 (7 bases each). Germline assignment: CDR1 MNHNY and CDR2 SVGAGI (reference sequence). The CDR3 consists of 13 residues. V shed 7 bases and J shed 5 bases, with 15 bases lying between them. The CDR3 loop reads CASTDREGNEQYF. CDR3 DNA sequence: TGTGCCAGCACCGACAGGGAGGGCAACGAGCAGTACTTC.

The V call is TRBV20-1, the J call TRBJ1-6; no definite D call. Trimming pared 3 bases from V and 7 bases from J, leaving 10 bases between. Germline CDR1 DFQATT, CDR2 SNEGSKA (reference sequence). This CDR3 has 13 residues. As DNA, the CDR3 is TGCAGTGCTAGGGGCAGCCCGAATTCACCCCTCCACTTT. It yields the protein CSARGSPNSPLHF.

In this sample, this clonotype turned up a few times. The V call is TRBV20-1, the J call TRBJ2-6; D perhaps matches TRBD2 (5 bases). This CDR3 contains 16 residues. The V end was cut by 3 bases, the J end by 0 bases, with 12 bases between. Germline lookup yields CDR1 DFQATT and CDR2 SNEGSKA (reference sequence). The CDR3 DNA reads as TGCAGTGCTAGCCGGACTGTAAGCTCTGGGGCCAACGTCCTGACTTTC. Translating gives CSASRTVSSGANVLTF.

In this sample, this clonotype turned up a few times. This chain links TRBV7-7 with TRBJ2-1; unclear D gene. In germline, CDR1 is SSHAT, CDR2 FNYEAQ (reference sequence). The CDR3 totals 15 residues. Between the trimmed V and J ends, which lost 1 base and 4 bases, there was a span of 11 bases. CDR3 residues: CASSLGAERYNEQFF. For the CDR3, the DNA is TGTGCCAGCAGCTTAGGCGCAGAGCGATACAATGAGCAGTTCTTC.